A single sample is the source of the 17 T cell receptor beta chains below, sequenced in a study of CD8+ T cells in alopecia areata. Extracted RNA was reverse transcribed into cDNA, the sequencing template. TCRdb's copy holds only in-frame clones and misses some; the assay was immunoSEQ multiplex PCR. Among hundreds of thousands of clones, approximately 72% were seen once, and the ten largest hold more than 0.95%. Treatment indicated: oral pan-JAK inhibitor, 5-10 mg twice daily. The sequenced sample was CD4+ T cells sorted from blood, obtained at week 44, from a patient treated with tofacitinib. Receptor source: a human donor with alopecia areata.

The chain carries TRBV5-1 and TRBJ1-1; D uncertain. V was pared by 6 bases and J by 5 bases, with 17 bases between. Germline V CDR1 and CDR2: SGHRS, YFSETQ. The CDR3 covers 14 residues. CDR3 amino acids: CASTLRPAQTEAFF. In nucleotides, the CDR3 is TGCGCCAGCACCCTTCGCCCAGCCCAAACTGAAGCTTTCTTT.

J is TRBJ2-4 and V is TRBV5-6; TRBD1 matches at 8 bases. V dropped 5 bases and J dropped 0; count of bases not matched to a gene: 7. Per germline, CDR1 SGHDT and CDR2 YYEEEE. The CDR3 covers 16 residues. The CDR3: CASRIDRGSAKNIQYF. CDR3 nucleotide sequence: TGTGCCAGCAGAATCGACAGGGGCTCAGCCAAAAACATTCAGTACTTC.

This clone has a handful of counts. This sequence joins TRBV2 and TRBJ2-2, with 9 bases identical to TRBD2. The CDR3 has 15 amino acids. V was clipped by 7 bases and J by 1 base; unmatched bases: 4. The germline V gene encodes CDR1 SNHLY and CDR2 FYNNEI. The CDR3 sequence is CASKRLAENTGELFF. In nucleotides, the CDR3 is TGTGCCAGCAAACGACTAGCGGAGAACACCGGGGAGCTGTTTTTT.

This clone occurred a few times. The chain employs TRBV7-2 and TRBJ2-3, with D unresolved. Trimming removed 6 bases from V and 0 bases from J, with 13 bases in between. This CDR3 region has 15 residues. The germline V gene encodes CDR1 SGHTA and CDR2 FQGNSA. CDR3 protein: CASSSVRRSTDTQYF. CDR3 DNA sequence: TGTGCCAGCAGTTCAGTACGACGTAGCACAGATACGCAGTATTTT.

The gene calls are TRBV2 and TRBJ2-5; either TRBD1 or TRBD2 may fit D (6 bases each). Deletions cut 6 bases from V and 5 bases from J, with 19 bases between. Germline V gene data show CDR1 as SNHLY and CDR2 as FYNNEI. This CDR3 spans 15 amino acids. CDR3 sequence: CASSPGGGAGETQYF. The CDR3 region has the DNA TGTGCCAGCAGCCCCGGGGGCGGGGCGGGGGAGACCCAGTACTTC. The whole variable domain, remainder taken from reference TRBV2 and TRBJ2-5, is EPEVTQTPSHQVTQMGQEVILRCVPISNHLYFYWYRQILGQKVEFLVSFYNNEISEKSEIFDDQFSVERPDGSNFTLKIRSTKLEDSAMYFCASSPGGGAGETQYFGPGTRLLVL.

This CDR3 reads CASIEDSSNQPQHF. The CDR3 DNA reads as TGTGCCAGCATAGAGGACAGTAGCAATCAGCCCCAGCATTTT. This chain links TRBV6-6 with TRBJ1-5; possible D gene TRBD1, 6 bases. The CDR3 contains 14 residues. Looked up from germline, CDR1 is MNHNY and CDR2 is SVGAGI (reference sequence). V lost 7 bases and J 0 bases, leaving 10 bases between the germline ends.

This clone was seen a single time. The chain couples TRBV5-1 to TRBJ2-1; perhaps TRBD2 as D (7 bases). CDR1 is SGHRS and CDR2 is YFSETQ in the germline V gene. The V gene lost 0 bases and the J gene lost 6 bases, with 13 bases spanning the gap. The CDR3 has 15 residues. The CDR3 sequence: CASSLAGGPGNEQFF. The CDR3 DNA sequence: TGCGCCAGCAGCTTGGCCGGGGGGCCGGGCAATGAGCAGTTCTTC. The full variable domain, with the rest looked up from reference TRBV5-1 and TRBJ2-1, is KAGVTQTPRYLIKTRGQQVTLSCSPISGHRSVSWYQQTPGQGLQFLFEYFSETQRNKGNFPGRFSGRQFSNSRSEMNVSTLELGDSALYLCASSLAGGPGNEQFFGPGTRLTVL.

The rearrangement uses TRBV29-1 and TRBJ1-1; D is uncertain. Trimming removed 6 bases from V and 1 base from J, with 15 bases in between. The V gene's germline CDR1 is SQVTM and CDR2 ANQGSEA. This CDR3 has 14 amino acids. This chain's CDR3 is CSVVLLRENTEAFF. In nucleotides, the CDR3 is TGCAGCGTCGTACTACTCCGTGAGAACACTGAAGCTTTCTTT.

This clone was found a few times. This chain uses TRBV29-1 with TRBJ2-7, with 9 bases matching TRBD1. The CDR3 contains 12 residues. Germline V gene lookup returns CDR1 SQVTM and CDR2 ANQGSEA. Trimming removed 7 bases from V and 4 bases from J; junction bases left unmatched: 5. The CDR3 sequence: CSGGTGRYEQYF. In DNA form, the CDR3 reads TGCAGCGGTGGGACAGGGCGTTACGAGCAGTACTTC.

The V gene is TRBV10-3, the J gene TRBJ2-7; the D gene is possibly TRBD2 (5 bases). Germline CDR1 is ENHRY and CDR2 is SYGVKD. Trimming removed 4 bases from V and 0 bases from J, with 7 bases in between. The length of the CDR3 is 13 residues. CDR3 coding DNA: TGTGCCATCAGTGCTAGCAGCTCCTACGAGCAGTACTTC. Its protein is CAISASSSYEQYF.

J is TRBJ1-1 and V is TRBV5-1, with D hard to call. Trimming took 5 bases from V and 5 from J, leaving 7 bases between them. There are 11 residues in the CDR3. Per germline, CDR1 SGHRS and CDR2 YFSETQ. The CDR3, as DNA: TGCGCCAGCAGGAGGGAAACTGAAGCTTTCTTT. Translation gives CASRRETEAFF.

This clone has just one count. This sequence joins TRBV15 and TRBJ2-5; D is possibly TRBD2 (6 bases). The CDR3 loop spans 11 amino acids. CDR1 is LNHNV and CDR2 is YYDKDF in the germline V gene (reference sequence). V was trimmed by 8 bases and J by 3 bases, leaving 7 bases between them. CDR3 residues: CATPGEETQYF. The CDR3 DNA is TGTGCCACCCCGGGGGAAGAGACCCAGTACTTC.

This clone was detected many times. The CDR3 here is CASSFRGAEGYTF. In nucleotides, the CDR3 is TGTGCCAGCAGCTTCAGGGGTGCAGAGGGCTACACCTTC. V is TRBV7-3 and J is TRBJ1-2, with D perhaps matching TRBD1 (6 bases). CDR1 SGHTA and CDR2 FQGTGA come from the germline V gene. Trimming left V 3 bases short and J 8 bases short, with 13 bases between. This CDR3 contains 13 residues.

The chain is built from TRBV4-3 and TRBJ2-4; possible D gene TRBD1, 5 bases. The germline V gene has CDR1 LGHNA and CDR2 YSLEER. There are 15 residues in the CDR3. Trimming left V 4 bases short and J 2 bases short, with 12 bases between. The CDR3 loop is CASSRLRDSKNIQYF. Written as DNA, the CDR3 is TGCGCCAGCAGCCGCCTCAGGGATTCCAAAAACATTCAGTACTTC.

This clone was counted between two and nine times. The J gene is TRBJ1-2, the V gene TRBV4-3; 8 bases map to TRBD1. The CDR3 runs 17 residues. From germline, CDR1 is LGHNA and CDR2 YSLEER. V trimming: 3 bases; J trimming: 4 bases; junction bases outside the gene matches: 13. CDR3 DNA: TGCGCCAGCAGCCATGAAGGACCGGGACAGGCCCCCTATGGCTACACCTTC. Its translation is CASSHEGPGQAPYGYTF.

The gene calls are TRBV9 and TRBJ1-2; D is perhaps TRBD1 (5 bases). V was shortened by 4 bases and J by 4 bases, with 14 bases between the two germline ends. The CDR3 totals 14 residues. Germline CDR1 SGDLS, CDR2 YYNGEE. CDR3 in amino acids: CASSLGTGFYGYTF. CDR3 DNA sequence: TGTGCCAGCAGCCTGGGGACGGGATTCTATGGCTACACCTTC.

The CDR3 region is CASSWDSANTEAFF. The CDR3 DNA reads as TGTGCCAGCAGCTGGGACTCCGCGAACACTGAAGCTTTCTTT. The rearrangement links TRBV7-9 to TRBJ1-1, with a tentative D call TRBD1 (5 bases). Germline CDR1 is SEHNR and CDR2 is FQNEAQ (reference sequence). Between the trimmed V and J ends, which lost 4 bases and 1 base, there was a span of 10 bases. This CDR3 is built from 14 residues.